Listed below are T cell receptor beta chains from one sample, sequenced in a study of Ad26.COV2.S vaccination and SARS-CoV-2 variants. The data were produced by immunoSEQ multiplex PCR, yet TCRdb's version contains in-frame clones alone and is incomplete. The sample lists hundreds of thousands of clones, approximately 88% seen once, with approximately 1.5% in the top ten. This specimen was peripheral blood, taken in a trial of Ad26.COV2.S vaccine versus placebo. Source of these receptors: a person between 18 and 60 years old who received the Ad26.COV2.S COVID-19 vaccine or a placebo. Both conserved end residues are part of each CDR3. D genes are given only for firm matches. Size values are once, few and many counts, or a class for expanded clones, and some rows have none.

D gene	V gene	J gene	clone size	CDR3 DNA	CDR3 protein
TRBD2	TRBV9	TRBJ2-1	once	TGTGCCAGCAGCCGCTGGGGAGGGGATTACAATGAGCAGTTCTTC	CASSRWGGDYNEQFF
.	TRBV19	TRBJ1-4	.	TGTGCCAGTAGCCCTAGCCGAACAACTAATGAAAAACTGTTTTTT	CASSPSRTTNEKLFF
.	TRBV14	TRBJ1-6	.	TGTGCCAGCAGCCCCCCCAATTCACCCCTCCACTTT	CASSPPNSPLHF
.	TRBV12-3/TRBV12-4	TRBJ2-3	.	TGTGCCAGCAGTTTAGTCGGGCCTTTTACGCAGTATTTT	CASSLVGPFTQYF
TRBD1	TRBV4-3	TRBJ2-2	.	TGCGCCAGCAGCCTGGGACAGGGGGAGGACACCGGGGAGCTGTTTTTT	CASSLGQGEDTGELFF
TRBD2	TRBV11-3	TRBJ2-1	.	TGTGCCAGCAGCTTAGAACCGGGACTAGCGGGAGGGGGTGAGCAGTTCTTC	CASSLEPGLAGGGEQFF
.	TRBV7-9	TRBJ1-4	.	TGTGCCAGCAGCCCGAGGGACTCTTTCTATGAAAAACTGTTTTTT	CASSPRDSFYEKLFF
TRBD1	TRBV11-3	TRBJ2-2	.	TGTGCCAGCAGCAACCGAGGACAGGGCGGGGAGCTGTTTTTT	CASSNRGQGGELFF
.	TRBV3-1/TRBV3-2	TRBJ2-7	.	TGTGCCAGCAGCCAGAGCGGGCTCTACGAGCAGTACTTC	CASSQSGLYEQYF
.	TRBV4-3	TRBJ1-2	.	TGCGCCAGCAGCCAAGATCCGATAGCTAACTATGGCTACACCTTC	CASSQDPIANYGYTF
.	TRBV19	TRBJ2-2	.	TGTGCCAGTGATAGGGCCGGGGAGCTGTTTTTT	CASDRAGELFF
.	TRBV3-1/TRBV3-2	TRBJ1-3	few	TGTGCCAGCAGCCAAAGATCCGTCTCTGGAAACACCATATATTTT	CASSQRSVSGNTIYF
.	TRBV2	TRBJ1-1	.	TGTGCCAGCAGTGACTCCGCCAGCATGAACACTGAAGCTTTCTTT	CASSDSASMNTEAFF
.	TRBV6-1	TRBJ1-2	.	TGTGCCAGCAGTTCCCCTCCCACCTATGGCTACACCTTC	CASSSPPTYGYTF
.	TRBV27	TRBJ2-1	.	TGTGCCAGCAGCCGCCGCCCGGACAGCTCCTACAATGAGCAGTTCTTC	CASSRRPDSSYNEQFF
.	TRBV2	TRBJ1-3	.	TGTGCCAGCAGTAGCCAGGGAGCGGGAAACACCATATATTTT	CASSSQGAGNTIYF
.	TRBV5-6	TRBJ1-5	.	TGTGCCAGCAGCTTATTCGGGCTGGGTCAGCCCCAGCATTTT	CASSLFGLGQPQHF
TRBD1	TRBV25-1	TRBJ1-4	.	TGTGCCAGCAGAAGAGACCCGGGACAGGGTAGTGAAAAACTGTTTTTT	CASRRDPGQGSEKLFF
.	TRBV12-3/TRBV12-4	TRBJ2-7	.	TGTGCCAGCAGTCAATACAGAGAGCAGTACTTC	CASSQYREQYF
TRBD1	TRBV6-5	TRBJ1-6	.	TGTGCCAGCAGTTTCCACAGGGGCAATTCACCCCTCCACTTT	CASSFHRGNSPLHF
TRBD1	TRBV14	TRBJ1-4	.	TGTGCCAGCAGCCATAACAGGGGGGAGTATGAAAAACTGTTTTTT	CASSHNRGEYEKLFF
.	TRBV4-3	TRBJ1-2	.	TGCGCCAGCAGCCAATACTTACAGGGAAACTATGGCTACACCTTC	CASSQYLQGNYGYTF
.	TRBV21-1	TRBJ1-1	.	TGTGCCAGGAGGACAGGGGGTATTGAAGCTTTCTTT	CARRTGGIEAFF
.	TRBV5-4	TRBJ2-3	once	TGTGCCAGCAGCTTGGACGAAGATACGCAGTATTTT	CASSLDEDTQYF
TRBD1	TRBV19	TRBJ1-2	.	TGTGCCAGTAGTATTAACAGGGGGCAGGACTATGGCTACACCTTC	CASSINRGQDYGYTF
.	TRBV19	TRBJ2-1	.	TGTGCCAGTAGTCGGGTAGGGACGGGCGGCGAGCAGTTCTTC	CASSRVGTGGEQFF
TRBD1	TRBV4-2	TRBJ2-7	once	TGTGCCAGCAGCCAAGATTTATTGACAGGGGCTAATGGCGAGCAGTACTTC	CASSQDLLTGANGEQYF
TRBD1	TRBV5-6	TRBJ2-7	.	TGTGCCAGCAGCTCATTCGACAGGGTATTGAACGAGCAGTACTTC	CASSSFDRVLNEQYF
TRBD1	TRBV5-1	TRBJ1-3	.	TGCGCCAGCAGCCTGACAGGGTCCTCTGGAAACACCATATATTTT	CASSLTGSSGNTIYF
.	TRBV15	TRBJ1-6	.	TGTGCCACCCGCCTAGTGTTGGATTCACCCCTCCACTTT	CATRLVLDSPLHF
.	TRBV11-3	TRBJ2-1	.	TGTGCCAGCAGCTTAGGGGGGAATAGCGAGCAGTTCTTC	CASSLGGNSEQFF
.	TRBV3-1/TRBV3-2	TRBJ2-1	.	TGTGCCAGCAGCCAACCGGCAGAGGGGAATGAGCAGTTCTTC	CASSQPAEGNEQFF
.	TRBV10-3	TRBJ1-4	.	TGTGCCATCAGCGGGGACAATGAAAAACTGTTTTTT	CAISGDNEKLFF
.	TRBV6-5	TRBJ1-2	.	TGTGCCAGCAGTTACTCGACGATGGGCGGGGGCTATGGCTACACCTTC	CASSYSTMGGGYGYTF
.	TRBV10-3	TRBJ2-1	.	TGTGCCATCACACCGGAGAGCTCCTACAATGAGCAGTTCTTC	CAITPESSYNEQFF
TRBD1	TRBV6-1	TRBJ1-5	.	TGTGCCAGCAGTGACCCCGGGACAGGTAATCAGCCCCAGCATTTT	CASSDPGTGNQPQHF
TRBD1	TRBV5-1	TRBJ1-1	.	TGCGCCAGCAGCTTGGCCGTTGGGACAGCCGAGTTCCGCGCCTTT	CASSLAVGTAEFRAF
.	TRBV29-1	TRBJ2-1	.	TGCAGCGTCACCGGGGGTGGGGAGCAGTTCTTC	CSVTGGGEQFF
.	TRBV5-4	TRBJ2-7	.	TGTGCCAGCAGCTTGCTTCTCGGACCCACCTACGAGCAGTACTTC	CASSLLLGPTYEQYF
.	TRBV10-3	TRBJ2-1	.	TGTGCCTGCAGAGGTTCGTACAATGAGCAGTTCTTC	CACRGSYNEQFF